This is a list of T cell receptor beta chains from one sample in a study of T-cell reconstitution after alpha-beta-depleted transplantation in children. TCRdb reprocessed the PCR reads via MiXCR and lists one record per CDR3 protein. The table lists around 600,000 distinct CDR3 sequences, more than 20% of them singletons, with over 12% in the top ten. This material consisted of PBMCs, mostly from graft donor cells, taken 360 days after TCRalphabeta/CD19-depleted stem cell transplant. The receptors stem from a boy under three years old who had a stem cell transplant for acute myeloid leukemia, so the T cells may come from the graft donor. Each CDR3 is given with its conserved first and last residue. A D gene is named only where the DNA matches it firmly. Clone size is not always given. Where it is, it says once, few, many or a class for expanded clones.

many	.	TRBV3-1	TRBJ2-1	CASSQVPGRSYNEQFF	TGTGCCAGCAGCCAAGTTCCGGGTAGGTCGTACAATGAGCAGTTCTTC
many	TRBD1	TRBV4-1	TRBJ1-1	CASSQPGQLVRNTEAFF	TGCGCCAGCAGCCAACCGGGACAGCTTGTCCGGAACACTGAAGCTTTCTTT
.	.	TRBV4-3	TRBJ2-1	CASSQDPPQGSSYNEQFF	TGCGCCAGCAGCCAAGATCCCCCGCAGGGGAGCTCCTACAATGAGCAGTTCTTC
.	TRBD1	TRBV5-1	TRBJ2-5	CASSLEDRAQETQYF	TGCGCCAGCAGCTTAGAGGACAGGGCCCAAGAGACCCAGTACTTC
many	TRBD1	TRBV7-9	TRBJ1-6	CASLARQGVSPLHF	TGTGCCAGCCTTGCAAGACAGGGGGTTTCACCCCTCCACTTT
many	TRBD2	TRBV6-1	TRBJ2-1	CASNPGGLADHNEQFF	TGTGCCAGCAATCCGGGGGGGCTAGCGGACCACAATGAGCAGTTCTTC
.	TRBD2	TRBV12-3/TRBV12-4	TRBJ2-3	CASTTWLRAGGLVDTQYF	TGTGCCAGCACCACTTGGTTGCGCGCGGGGGGGCTGGTAGATACGCAGTATTTT
many	.	TRBV20-1	TRBJ1-1	CSAAGQSDWAFF	TGCAGTGCTGCCGGACAGTCCGACTGGGCTTTCTTT
.	.	TRBV20-1	TRBJ2-7	CSASGDVSYEQYF	TGCAGTGCTAGTGGGGACGTCTCCTACGAGCAGTACTTC
.	.	TRBV29-1	TRBJ1-2	CSVEGPSRRYTF	TGCAGCGTTGAAGGTCCCAGCAGGCGTTACACCTTC
few	.	TRBV24-1	TRBJ2-7	CATSDSGPFYDQYF	TGTGCCACCAGTGACTCTGGACCGTTTTACGACCAGTACTTC
few	.	TRBV20-1	TRBJ2-5	CSAAVTAETQYF	TGCAGTGCCGCAGTCACAGCCGAGACCCAGTACTTC
few	.	TRBV28	TRBJ1-6	CASSQGRHPHSPLHF	TGTGCCAGCAGTCAAGGTCGCCACCCCCATTCACCCCTCCACTTT
.	.	TRBV15	TRBJ1-2	CATSSLKYLGYTF	TGTGCCACCAGCAGTTTAAAGTATCTTGGCTACACCTTC
many	.	TRBV29-1	TRBJ1-1	CSVDVGNTEAFF	TGCAGCGTTGATGTTGGGAACACTGAAGCTTTCTTT
many	TRBD1	TRBV29-1	TRBJ1-1	CSVSPRDRVPSNTEAFF	TGCAGCGTCTCCCCCCGGGACAGGGTCCCTTCGAACACTGAAGCTTTCTTT
.	.	TRBV20-1	TRBJ1-5	CSARRTEYQPQHF	TGCAGTGCTAGGCGCACAGAGTATCAGCCCCAGCATTTT
few	.	TRBV25-1	TRBJ1-1	CASQNAGYVAEAFF	TGTGCCAGCCAAAATGCAGGGTACGTCGCTGAAGCTTTCTTT
many	.	TRBV7-9	TRBJ2-2	CASSYPLGGELFF	TGTGCCAGCAGCTACCCTTTGGGCGGGGAGCTGTTTTTT
few	.	TRBV29-1	TRBJ1-2	CSTRDDSNYGYTF	TGCAGCACCCGGGACGATTCTAACTATGGCTACACCTTC
.	.	TRBV20-1	TRBJ1-1	CSARDGTVRNTEAFF	TGCAGTGCTAGAGATGGTACGGTACGGAACACTGAAGCTTTCTTT
.	TRBD1	TRBV6-2/TRBV6-3	TRBJ2-5	CASSYWAGGRETQYF	TGTGCCAGCAGTTACTGGGCAGGGGGTAGGGAGACCCAGTACTTC
many	TRBD1	TRBV20-1	TRBJ2-5	CSAWATGETQYF	TGCAGTGCCTGGGCGACAGGGGAGACCCAGTACTTC
.	TRBD1	TRBV19	TRBJ2-1	CASRLTRDRAYNEQFF	TGTGCCAGTAGACTTACCCGGGACAGAGCATACAATGAGCAGTTCTTC
.	.	TRBV18	TRBJ1-3	CASSPTESGNTIYF	TGTGCCAGCTCACCAACGGAGTCTGGAAACACCATATATTTT